The 27 T cell receptor beta chains below were found in one sample sequenced in a study of cytomegalovirus exposure and HLA in healthy donors. In the PCR, 60 Vbeta and 13 Jbeta primers were used. TCRdb's copy holds only in-frame clones and misses some; the assay was immunoSEQ multiplex PCR. The sample consists of about 170,000 clones, about 75% of them appearing once. Material: PBMCs. The receptors were gathered from a female donor in good health and CMV-seronegative.

The chain uses TRBV2 and TRBJ1-5, with D hard to call. Trimming took off 0 bases at V and 7 bases at J, with 7 bases between the two ends. The CDR3 covers 13 residues. Germline V gives CDR1 SNHLY, CDR2 FYNNEI. The CDR3 nucleotides read TGTGCCAGCAGTGAAGCGCTCGGGCAGCCCCAGCATTTT. Translation: CASSEALGQPQHF.

CDR3 nucleotide sequence: TGTGCCAGCAGCGTACAGGGGAAGAACACCGGGGAGCTGTTTTTT. Protein: CASSVQGKNTGELFF. The chain links TRBV9 to TRBJ2-2; weak D call: TRBD1 (6 bases). CDR1 and CDR2 from the germline V gene are SGDLS and YYNGEE. The CDR3 is made up of 15 amino acids. V gave up 1 base and J gave up 1 base, with 8 bases separating them.

J is TRBJ2-5 and V is TRBV11-3; 7 bases line up with TRBD1. CDR3 length: 13 amino acids. Germline CDR1 reads SGHNT; CDR2 reads YENEEA. Losses at the gene ends were 3 bases for V and 4 bases for J; bases not matched to a gene: 2. The CDR3 DNA sequence: TGTGCCAGCAGCTTGGGGACAGCAGAGACCCAGTACTTC. Its translation is CASSLGTAETQYF.

CDR3 amino acids: CTSSQDPCGMGTDTQYF. The CDR3 DNA reads TGCACCAGCAGCCAAGATCCTTGCGGAATGGGCACAGATACGCAGTATTTT. The genes are TRBV1 and TRBJ2-3; the table assigns TRBD2, which was not confirmed against the DNA. TRBV1 is a listed pseudogene. This CDR3 comprises 17 residues.

The genes are TRBV13 and TRBJ1-5, with a weak D call TRBD1 (6 bases). The CDR3 length is 14 residues. Trimming took off 5 bases at V and 4 bases at J, with 12 bases between the two ends. Per the germline V gene, CDR1 is PRHDT and CDR2 is FYEKMQ (reference sequence). CDR3 in amino acids: CASSSRTGNQPQHF. The CDR3, as DNA: TGTGCCAGCAGCAGCCGAACAGGGAATCAGCCCCAGCATTTT.

The chain combines TRBV5-8 with TRBJ1-1; tentatively, D is TRBD1 (5 bases). The V end lost 1 base, the J end lost 4 bases, and 17 bases lay between the germline ends. Germline loops: CDR1 SGHTS, CDR2 YDEGEE. This CDR3 contains 16 residues. The CDR3 region has the DNA TGTGCCAGCAGCTTGAAAATAGGACAAGGGCCCACTGAAGCTTTCTTT. Its translation is CASSLKIGQGPTEAFF.

V and J are TRBV10-3 and TRBJ2-3; a possible D gene is TRBD1 (5 bases). CDR1 is ENHRY, CDR2 SYGVKD, per germline. The V end was cut by 4 bases, the J end by 1 base, with 12 bases between. CDR3 length: 15 residues. As DNA, the CDR3 is TGTGCCATCAGTGGCCAGGGTAGGGGCACAGATACGCAGTATTTT. This translates into CAISGQGRGTDTQYF.

The V gene is TRBV6-5, the J gene TRBJ1-6; D remains ambiguous. V lost 0 bases and J 10 bases, leaving 13 bases between the germline ends. This CDR3 spans 15 amino acids. Germline CDR1 is MNHEY and CDR2 is SVGAGI. CDR3 region: CASSYSDGEESPLHF. The CDR3 DNA is TGTGCCAGCAGTTACTCGGACGGGGAAGAGTCACCCCTCCACTTT.

CDR3 coding DNA: TGTGCCAGCAGCTTAACAGGTCGGGGCACAGATACGCAGTATTTT. Protein product: CASSLTGRGTDTQYF. This sequence joins TRBV7-6 and TRBJ2-3; weak D call: TRBD1 (5 bases). V shed 2 bases and J shed 1 base, with 10 bases lying between them. From germline, CDR1 is SGHVS and CDR2 FNYEAQ. The CDR3 is 15 residues long.

The chain carries TRBV19 and TRBJ1-1; TRBD1 is a possible D gene (6 bases). Germline CDR1 and CDR2: LNHDA and SQIVND (reference sequence). This CDR3 has 13 amino acids. Trimming shortened V by 7 bases and J by 4 bases, and 13 bases separated the two germline ends. For the CDR3, the DNA is TGTGCCAGTACCACGGGACACGGCACTGAAGCTTTCTTT. Protein: CASTTGHGTEAFF.

The chain carries TRBV14 and TRBJ2-5; the D is unclear. The CDR3 covers 14 residues. V lost 0 bases and J lost 1, with 6 bases in between. From germline, CDR1 is SGHDN and CDR2 FVKESK. Written as DNA, the CDR3 is TGTGCCAGCAGCCAAGATTACAGCCAAGAGACCCAGTACTTC. Amino acids: CASSQDYSQETQYF.

The gene calls are TRBV15 and TRBJ1-1, with 7 nucleotides matching TRBD1. After removal of 0 bases from V and 5 bases from J, the junction contained 6 bases not matched to a gene. The CDR3 has 15 residues. The germline gives CDR1 LNHNV, CDR2 YYDKDF (reference sequence). CDR3 sequence reads: CATSRERGPGTEAFF. The CDR3 DNA reads TGTGCCACCAGCAGAGAAAGGGGGCCGGGAACTGAAGCTTTCTTT.

Comments on this clone: Different DNA sequences within this sample yield the same CDR3. The rearrangement links TRBV6-5 to TRBJ2-7; 7 bases align to TRBD1. CDR1 and CDR2 (germline): MNHEY, SVGAGI. This CDR3 contains 15 residues. Germline trimming cut 0 bases from V and 2 bases from J; bases unmatched to any gene: 4. The CDR3 here is CASSYSRQGPYEQYF. The CDR3 DNA is TGTGCCAGCAGTTACTCGCGACAGGGACCCTACGAGCAGTACTTC.

The chain employs TRBV5-1 and TRBJ2-2, with D maybe TRBD2 (6 bases). Germline V gives CDR1 SGHRS, CDR2 YFSETQ. The CDR3 covers 14 residues. V was pared by 4 bases and J by 5 bases, with 12 bases between. This CDR3 reads CASSVRESTGELFF. DNA of the CDR3: TGCGCCAGCAGCGTACGGGAGAGTACCGGGGAGCTGTTTTTT.

The V and J genes are TRBV19 and TRBJ2-3, with a tentative D call TRBD1 (6 bases). The germline gives CDR1 LNHDA, CDR2 SQIVND (reference sequence). V lost 1 base and J lost 4, with 12 bases in between. The CDR3 consists of 15 residues. The CDR3 DNA reads TGTGCCAGTAGTATAGGACAGGTCAAGGCAGATACGCAGTATTTT. Its protein is CASSIGQVKADTQYF.

The chain joins TRBV25-1 to TRBJ2-1, with D unresolved. From germline, CDR1 is MGHDK and CDR2 SYGVNS. The CDR3 sequence is 15 residues long. The germline V and J ends were trimmed by 6 bases and 0 bases, with 12 bases remaining between them. The CDR3 is CASRPLEASYNEQFF. CDR3 nucleotides: TGTGCCAGCAGACCTCTAGAAGCCTCCTACAATGAGCAGTTCTTC.

This sequence joins TRBV5-1 and TRBJ2-3; D is ambiguous. The CDR3 sequence is 15 residues long. The V gene's germline CDR1 is SGHRS and CDR2 YFSETQ. V gave up 2 bases and J gave up 1 base, with 11 bases separating them. CDR3 amino acids: CASSFNPRGTDTQYF. The CDR3 DNA reads as TGCGCCAGCAGCTTTAACCCTAGAGGCACAGATACGCAGTATTTT.

This clone was detected once. The rearrangement joins TRBV6-1 to TRBJ2-7; D call uncertain. Trimming removed 8 bases from V and 4 bases from J, with 15 bases in between. The CDR3 has 13 residues. Germline V gives CDR1 MNHNS, CDR2 SASEGT. The CDR3 here is CASVGVGLYEQYF. CDR3 in DNA: TGTGCCAGCGTAGGTGTGGGCTTATACGAGCAGTACTTC.

The V and J genes are TRBV4-2 and TRBJ2-3, with D unresolved. Per the germline V gene, CDR1 is LGHNA and CDR2 is YNFKEQ. The CDR3 runs to 15 residues. The ends were cut back, 4 bases at V and 0 bases at J, with 11 bases in the middle. The CDR3 spells CASSPSATSTDTQYF. DNA of the CDR3: TGTGCCAGCAGCCCCTCCGCTACTAGCACAGATACGCAGTATTTT.

The gene calls are TRBV7-9 and TRBJ1-5; a possible D gene is TRBD1 (5 bases). Trimming pared 4 bases from V and 0 bases from J, leaving 13 bases between. Germline V gene lookup returns CDR1 SEHNR and CDR2 FQNEAQ (reference sequence). This CDR3 comprises 16 residues. In DNA, the CDR3 is TGTGCCAGCAGCTCGCACCAGGGCTTTAGCAATCAGCCCCAGCATTTT. Translating gives CASSSHQGFSNQPQHF. The variable domain in full, completed from reference TRBV7-9 and TRBJ1-5, reads DTGVSQNPRHKITKRGQNVTFRCDPISEHNRLYWYRQTLGQGPEFLTYFQNEAQLEKSRLLSDRFSAERPKGSFSTLEIQRTEQGDSAMYLCASSSHQGFSNQPQHFGDGTRLSIL.

The chain joins TRBV10-3 to TRBJ2-5; weak D call: TRBD2 (6 bases). The DNA end favors TRBJ2-7, so the J call may be wrong. The CDR3 extends over 12 amino acids. Germline CDR1 reads ENHRY; CDR2 reads SYGVKD. In DNA form, the CDR3 reads TGTGCCATCTCGGGGAGGTCCTACGAGCAGTACTTC. It encodes CAISGRSYEQYF.

CDR3 nucleotides: TGTGCCACCAGCAAGGACAGGGGAATCTACAATGAGCAGTTCTTC. Protein: CATSKDRGIYNEQFF. The chain recombines TRBV15 with TRBJ2-1, with 9 bases identical to TRBD1. The CDR3 extends over 15 amino acids. The germline V gene encodes CDR1 LNHNV and CDR2 YYDKDF (reference sequence). The V segment lost 4 bases and the J segment 3 bases; nucleotides outside the gene matches: 4.

In the case of this clone: Different DNA sequences within this sample yield the same CDR3. The chain couples TRBV4-1 to TRBJ2-3, with D possibly being TRBD2 (6 bases). The CDR3 length is 15 residues. Germline lookup yields CDR1 MGHRA and CDR2 YSYEKL. V was cut by 0 bases and J by 4 bases, with 11 bases left in between. The CDR3 DNA reads TGCGCCAGCAGCCAAGACCGCGGGGTGTCAGATACGCAGTATTTT. Amino acid sequence: CASSQDRGVSDTQYF.

This clone was observed a handful of times. The chain couples TRBV6-1 to TRBJ2-7; 7 bases are shared with TRBD1. Germline loops: CDR1 MNHNS, CDR2 SASEGT. This CDR3 has 12 amino acids. J lost 6 bases, V lost 5 bases, and 4 bases had no gene match. This CDR3 is CASSPHRGEQYF. The DNA for the CDR3 is TGTGCCAGCAGTCCTCACAGGGGCGAGCAGTACTTC.

This sequence joins TRBV6-5 and TRBJ1-2, with no clear D. CDR3 length: 14 amino acids. Trimming removed 2 bases at V and 3 bases at J, with 10 bases between. Looked up from germline, CDR1 is MNHEY and CDR2 is SVGAGI. The CDR3 nucleotides are TGTGCCAGCAGTTACCTCGACGGAGACTATGGCTACACCTTC. This gives the protein CASSYLDGDYGYTF.

This chain connects TRBV18 to TRBJ1-1, with D tentatively TRBD1 (6 bases). The CDR3 extends over 14 amino acids. From germline, CDR1 is KGHSH and CDR2 LQKENI. V lost 3 bases and J lost 5, with 13 bases in between. CDR3 protein: CASSPSRGSTEAFF. The CDR3 coding sequence is TGTGCCAGCTCACCTTCCAGGGGTTCGACTGAAGCTTTCTTT.

Comment on this clone: Compared with germline, one end of the junction differs, possibly owing to a read error. The V gene is TRBV14, the J gene TRBJ1-5; 9 bases are shared with TRBD1. This CDR3 comprises 10 residues. Germline CDR1 is SGHDN and CDR2 is FVKESK. DNA of the CDR3: TGTGCCAGCAGTCGCCGGGACAGGGATTTT. Translating gives CASSRRDRDF.